This entry features one T cell receptor (beta chain) sequence. This sample is part of a study of spatial heterogeneity in lung cancer. The CDR3 is 13 amino acids. V was shortened by 5 bases and J by 5 bases, with 9 bases between the two germline ends. Germline assignment: CDR1 SGHTA and CDR2 FQGNSA. TCRdb ran MiXCR on the 5' RACE reads and lists one entry per CDR3 protein. The sample comprises roughly 39,000 distinct CDR3 sequences, approximately 7.5% of which are singletons, and approximately 30% rests with the top ten. The time point denotes: sample taken at primary tumor resection. The starting material was PBMCs, obtained at surgery. The chain couples TRBV7-2 to TRBJ2-2, with D unresolved. This clonotype originated in a male donor with early-stage non-small cell lung cancer. CDR3 nucleotide sequence: TGTGCCAGCAGCCTGGGGATTACCGGGGAGCTGTTTTTT. Translation gives CASSLGITGELFF. Together with reference TRBV7-2 and TRBJ2-2, the CDR3 gives the full variable domain: GAGVSQSPSNKVTEKGKDVELRCDPISGHTALYWYRQSLGQGLEFLIYFQGNSAPDKSGLPSDRFSAERTGGSVSTLTIQRTQQEDSAVYLCASSLGITGELFFGEGSRLTVL.